These 2 T cell receptor beta chains came from one sample sequenced in a study of blood T cell repertoires in COVID-19. Libraries were prepared by immunoSEQ multiplex PCR; TCRdb keeps only in-frame clonotypes and omits some of them. The sample records tens of thousands of clones, approximately 82% being singletons. The sequencing input was peripheral blood. All receptors come from a human donor in a cohort sampled during active COVID-19.

The rearrangement links TRBV10-3 to TRBJ2-3, with 9 positions matching TRBD2. With 6 bases clipped from V and 5 bases from J, the junction kept 9 bases outside the gene matches. CDR3 length: 15 amino acids. Per germline, CDR1 ENHRY and CDR2 SYGVKD. Here the CDR3 reads CAIRSSGAAGDTQYF. DNA for the CDR3: TGTGCCATCAGGTCTAGCGGGGCAGCGGGAGATACGCAGTATTTT.

The table lists this clone with a few counts. J is TRBJ1-2 and V is TRBV9, with TRBD1 matching over 9 bases. CDR1 and CDR2 from the germline V gene are SGDLS and YYNGEE. The CDR3 covers 14 residues. Trimming cost V 5 bases and J 4 bases; bases outside gene matches: 6. The CDR3 DNA sequence: TGTGCCAGCAGGGGGACAGGGACCTCCTATGGCTACACCTTC. It translates to CASRGTGTSYGYTF. Together with reference TRBV9 and TRBJ1-2, the CDR3 gives the full variable domain: DSGVTQTPKHLITATGQRVTLRCSPRSGDLSVYWYQQSLDQGLQFLIQYYNGEERAKGNILERFSAQQFPDLHSELNLSSLELGDSALYFCASRGTGTSYGYTFGSGTRLTVV.